The 20 T cell receptor beta chains presented below share a single source sample, sequenced in a study of blood T cell repertoires in COVID-19. Libraries were prepared by immunoSEQ multiplex PCR; TCRdb keeps only in-frame clonotypes and omits some of them. The table has roughly 170,000 clones, 85% seen once; the top ten hold around 5%. Sequences were obtained from peripheral blood. These receptors were collected from a woman in her 50s with COVID-19, enrolled during active disease.

This clone appeared a single time. CDR3 region: CASTNRVDYQPQHF. DNA for the CDR3: TGTGCCAGCACCAACAGGGTCGACTATCAGCCCCAGCATTTT. The chain links TRBV28 to TRBJ1-5, with D maybe TRBD1 (6 bases). Per germline, CDR1 MDHEN and CDR2 SYDVKM. This CDR3 comprises 14 residues. V gave up 7 bases and J gave up 5 bases, with 15 bases separating them.

The chain links TRBV29-1 to TRBJ2-3, with a possible D match to TRBD1 (5 bases). The germline V gene encodes CDR1 SQVTM and CDR2 ANQGSEA. The CDR3 covers 14 residues. V dropped 3 bases and J dropped 6 bases, with 16 bases sitting between them. CDR3 DNA: TGCAGCGTTGAGTGGGGCGGCCTCGGGGATACGCAGTATTTT. Amino acids: CSVEWGGLGDTQYF.

The chain joins TRBV30 to TRBJ1-3; unclear D gene. Germline-derived CDR1 and CDR2 are GTSNPN and SVGIG (reference sequence). CDR3 length: 17 amino acids. Trimming shortened V by 0 bases and J by 1 base, and 16 bases separated the two germline ends. The CDR3, as DNA: TGTGCCTGGAGTGTCTCCACCCTTCAGTATTCTGGAAACACCATATATTTT. As protein: CAWSVSTLQYSGNTIYF.

The chain couples TRBV6-7 to TRBJ2-5; TRBD1 matches at 7 bases. TRBV6-7 is reported as an ORF; its role is uncertain. V gave up 2 bases and J gave up 5 bases; unmatched junction bases: 5. This CDR3 comprises 14 residues. CDR3 loop: CASSYLRGLETQYF. CDR3 DNA: TGTGCCAGCAGTTACCTGAGGGGGCTGGAGACCCAGTACTTC.

The chain uses TRBV18 and TRBJ1-1; 7 bases fit TRBD1. V gave up 6 bases and J gave up 1 base; unmatched junction bases: 8. Germline V gene lookup returns CDR1 KGHSH and CDR2 LQKENI. The CDR3 is 15 amino acids. CDR3 nucleotides: TGTGCCAGCTCCGAGCGCAGGGGGGAGAACACTGAAGCTTTCTTT. Amino acid sequence: CASSERRGENTEAFF.

V gene TRBV18 combines with J gene TRBJ2-5; TRBD2 aligns across 9 bases. CDR3 length equals 14 residues. V lost 3 bases to trimming and J lost 5 bases; unmatched junction nucleotides: 4. The V gene's germline CDR1 is KGHSH and CDR2 LQKENI. The chain's CDR3 is CASSPGLATETQYF. DNA for the CDR3: TGTGCCAGCTCACCCGGACTAGCGACGGAGACCCAGTACTTC.

This rearrangement joins TRBV6-4 to TRBJ2-3, with a possible D match to TRBD1 (6 bases). V was cut by 3 bases and J by 1 base, with 11 bases left in between. The CDR3 spans 15 residues. Germline assignment: CDR1 MRHNA and CDR2 SNTAGT. The DNA of the CDR3 is TGTGCCAGCAGTGAGAACCCAGGGGGCACAGATACGCAGTATTTT. Residues: CASSENPGGTDTQYF.

This clone was detected once. The J gene is TRBJ1-6, the V gene TRBV5-1; no clear D. Germline CDR1 reads SGHRS; CDR2 reads YFSETQ. V gave up 4 bases and J gave up 7 bases, with 12 bases separating them. The CDR3 has 14 amino acids. In DNA, the CDR3 is TGCGCCAGCAGCCCCGACATACAAAATTCACCCCTCCACTTT. Amino acid sequence: CASSPDIQNSPLHF. The full variable domain, with the rest looked up from reference TRBV5-1 and TRBJ1-6, is KAGVTQTPRYLIKTRGQQVTLSCSPISGHRSVSWYQQTPGQGLQFLFEYFSETQRNKGNFPGRFSGRQFSNSRSEMNVSTLELGDSALYLCASSPDIQNSPLHFGNGTRLTVT.

This rearrangement joins TRBV10-2 to TRBJ2-7; D call uncertain. This CDR3 has 16 amino acids. The V end lost 3 bases, the J end lost 5 bases, and 20 bases lay between the germline ends. The germline CDR1 and CDR2 sequences are WSHSY and SAAADI. This chain's CDR3 is CASSEERVPLRNEQYF. The CDR3 DNA sequence: TGCGCCAGCAGTGAAGAAAGAGTCCCTTTACGCAACGAGCAGTACTTC.

This clone was counted between two and nine times. The sample carries other DNA sequences with the same CDR3. This sequence joins TRBV18 and TRBJ2-7; 7 bases align to TRBD1. The ends lost 2 bases at V and 6 bases at J; junction bases unmatched: 1. The CDR3 loop spans 12 amino acids. Germline V lookup: CDR1 KGHSH, CDR2 LQKENI. The CDR3 sequence is CASSPGTVEQYF. CDR3 coding DNA: TGTGCCAGCTCACCAGGGACAGTCGAGCAGTACTTC.

This clone is a singleton in its sample. The rearrangement uses TRBV2 and TRBJ2-5; maybe TRBD1 (5 bases). V was cut by 7 bases and J by 4 bases, with 13 bases left in between. Germline V CDR1 and CDR2: SNHLY, FYNNEI. The CDR3 is made up of 13 amino acids. CDR3 residues: CASTGAGRETQYF. The CDR3, as DNA: TGTGCCAGCACCGGTGCAGGGCGAGAGACCCAGTACTTC. The full variable domain, completed using reference TRBV2 and TRBJ2-5, is EPEVTQTPSHQVTQMGQEVILRCVPISNHLYFYWYRQILGQKVEFLVSFYNNEISEKSEIFDDQFSVERPDGSNFTLKIRSTKLEDSAMYFCASTGAGRETQYFGPGTRLLVL.

The rearrangement links TRBV11-2 to TRBJ1-2, with TRBD1 matching 7 bases. Per the germline V gene, CDR1 is SGHAT and CDR2 is FQNNGV. The ends lost 5 bases at V and 0 bases at J; junction bases unmatched: 6. There are 15 residues in the CDR3. Here the CDR3 DNA reads TGTGCCAGCAGCCACCCGGGACAGTCTAACTATGGCTACACCTTC. It is translated as CASSHPGQSNYGYTF.

The chain uses TRBV29-1 and TRBJ1-2, with 8 bases identical to TRBD1. The junction had 9 bases not matched to a gene; V was cut back by 3 bases and J by 6 bases. The CDR3 spans 14 residues. Per germline, CDR1 SQVTM and CDR2 ANQGSEA. The CDR3 is CSVEVPGGVDGYTF. Here the CDR3 DNA reads TGCAGCGTTGAGGTGCCAGGGGGCGTTGATGGCTACACCTTC. The full variable domain, completed using reference TRBV29-1 and TRBJ1-2, is SAVISQKPSRDICQRGTSLTIQCQVDSQVTMMFWYRQQPGQSLTLIATANQGSEATYESGFVIDKFPISRPNLTFSTLTVSNMSPEDSSIYLCSVEVPGGVDGYTFGSGTRLTVV.

The chain links TRBV7-3 to TRBJ1-1, with 9 bases lining up with TRBD1. The germline V gene encodes CDR1 SGHTA and CDR2 FQGTGA. V gave up 5 bases and J gave up 4 bases; unmatched junction bases: 2. This CDR3 comprises 13 residues. This CDR3 reads CASSQTGGTEAFF. As DNA, the CDR3 is TGTGCCAGCAGCCAGACAGGGGGCACTGAAGCTTTCTTT.

The CDR3 nucleotides read TGTGCAAGTCGCCCCGGGACTAGCCAAGAGACCCAGTACTTC. This gives the protein CASRPGTSQETQYF. The genes are TRBV12-2 and TRBJ2-5; the D call in the table, TRBD2, was not verified against the DNA. TRBV12-2 is an annotated pseudogene. This CDR3 has 14 amino acids.

The rearrangement uses TRBV5-1 and TRBJ2-3; 12 nucleotides align to TRBD2. Trimming at V came to 0 bases and at J to 5 bases, leaving 7 bases not matched to a gene. This CDR3 spans 17 amino acids. The germline CDR1 and CDR2 sequences are SGHRS and YFSETQ. The CDR3 spells CASSLVILAGGEDTQYF. For the CDR3, the DNA is TGCGCCAGCAGCTTGGTGATACTAGCGGGGGGAGAAGATACGCAGTATTTT.

For the CDR3, the DNA is TGCAGCGTTGATCCCTTACTAGCGGGGAGGAATGAGCAGTTCTTC. Protein product: CSVDPLLAGRNEQFF. The chain has TRBV29-1 and TRBJ2-1, with TRBD2 identical over 10 bases. Per germline, CDR1 SQVTM and CDR2 ANQGSEA. Trimming removed 3 bases from V and 7 bases from J; junction bases left unmatched: 9. CDR3 length: 15 amino acids.

The chain couples TRBV14 to TRBJ2-6; TRBD1 matches at 7 bases. The V and J ends lost 1 base and 4 bases, in that order; junction bases with no gene match: 4. The V gene's germline CDR1 is SGHDN and CDR2 FVKESK. CDR3 length: 16 residues. CDR3 amino acids: CASSQATGDGANVLTF. Here the CDR3 DNA reads TGTGCCAGCAGCCAAGCCACAGGGGACGGGGCCAACGTCCTGACTTTC.

The chain recombines TRBV3-1 (or the pseudogene TRBV3-2) with TRBJ2-2, with TRBD2 identical over 7 bases. The junction had 8 bases not matched to a gene; V was cut back by 0 bases and J by 4 bases. Germline CDR1 and CDR2: LGHDT and YNNKEL (reference sequence). The CDR3 covers 17 residues. The CDR3 bases are TGTGCCAGCAGCCAAGATAAAGCGGGGCCGACCACCGGGGAGCTGTTTTTT. It is translated as CASSQDKAGPTTGELFF.

The V call is TRBV30, the J call TRBJ1-2; D not resolved. CDR1 and CDR2 (germline): GTSNPN, SVGIG (reference sequence). Trimming pared 6 bases from V and 0 bases from J, leaving 14 bases between. The CDR3 spans 14 residues. CDR3 region: CACMVGWSNYGYTF. CDR3 nucleotide sequence: TGTGCCTGCATGGTCGGGTGGTCTAACTATGGCTACACCTTC.